These T cell receptor beta chains were read from a single sample in a study of CD8 T cells in ankylosing spondylitis. Using its own MiXCR run on the 5' RACE reads, TCRdb lists one record per CDR3 protein. The data show 350,000 to 400,000 distinct CDR3 sequences, more than 20% seen once. The sample was blood, either unsorted or a sorted T cell fraction (not recorded which). The source is a male donor with ankylosing spondylitis or in good health (not recorded which). CDR3s leave out the opening cysteine and the closing phenylalanine or tryptophan. Each record gives: CDR3 protein, J gene, V gene.

CDR3aa: ASSQGRDRYNEQF
j_gene: TRBJ2-1
v_gene: TRBV4-1

CDR3aa: ASSQDQAGSSTDTQY
j_gene: TRBJ2-3
v_gene: TRBV4-1

CDR3aa: ASSLADRGTGNTIY
j_gene: TRBJ1-3
v_gene: TRBV5-6

CDR3aa: ATSDSRDTTFDEQY
j_gene: TRBJ2-7
v_gene: TRBV24-1

CDR3aa: ASSLLWTSGTSSYNEQF
j_gene: TRBJ2-1
v_gene: TRBV11-1

CDR3aa: AISESSGTGGYEQY
j_gene: TRBJ2-7
v_gene: TRBV10-3

CDR3aa: SARPRGDTEAF
j_gene: TRBJ1-1
v_gene: TRBV20-1

CDR3aa: ASGILTGRETQY
j_gene: TRBJ2-5
v_gene: TRBV10-1

CDR3aa: ASSGRGGTNTGELF
j_gene: TRBJ2-2
v_gene: TRBV9

CDR3aa: AISPGTSGGPHEQF
j_gene: TRBJ2-1
v_gene: TRBV10-3

CDR3aa: ASSGRLAGGHNEQF
j_gene: TRBJ2-1
v_gene: TRBV7-8

CDR3aa: SVASGGTSSYNEQF
j_gene: TRBJ2-1
v_gene: TRBV29-1

CDR3aa: SVEDTGELF
j_gene: TRBJ2-2
v_gene: TRBV29-1

CDR3aa: ASSSTGLGDTEAF
j_gene: TRBJ1-1
v_gene: TRBV9

CDR3aa: ASSRTGSGANVLT
j_gene: TRBJ2-6
v_gene: TRBV12-3/TRBV12-4

CDR3aa: ASRLLFYEQF
j_gene: TRBJ2-1
v_gene: TRBV7-9

CDR3aa: ASSFSSASYEQY
j_gene: TRBJ2-7
v_gene: TRBV27

CDR3aa: ASSYQGYPGANVLT
j_gene: TRBJ2-6
v_gene: TRBV6-2/TRBV6-3

CDR3aa: AIKAVGGTYEQY
j_gene: TRBJ2-7
v_gene: TRBV10-3

CDR3aa: AFLREQY
j_gene: TRBJ2-7
v_gene: TRBV6-4

CDR3aa: ASTLWGTGGDTQY
j_gene: TRBJ2-3
v_gene: TRBV5-1

CDR3aa: ASSSSSSERTEAF
j_gene: TRBJ1-1
v_gene: TRBV12-3/TRBV12-4

CDR3aa: SVEGVTSGGASGSEQF
j_gene: TRBJ2-1
v_gene: TRBV29-1

CDR3aa: ASRHLLLAGEQF
j_gene: TRBJ2-1
v_gene: TRBV12-3/TRBV12-4

CDR3aa: ASPGGGYKDTQY
j_gene: TRBJ2-3
v_gene: TRBV7-2

CDR3aa: ASRGWGDIQY
j_gene: TRBJ2-4
v_gene: TRBV14

CDR3aa: ASSPPGRAGNEQF
j_gene: TRBJ2-1
v_gene: TRBV13

CDR3aa: ASGLVPDANTGELF
j_gene: TRBJ2-2
v_gene: TRBV12-5

CDR3aa: ASSPTAIPQETQY
j_gene: TRBJ2-5
v_gene: TRBV27

CDR3aa: ASSLSKGPLGDTQY
j_gene: TRBJ2-3
v_gene: TRBV11-2

CDR3aa: SARDLGGTEQF
j_gene: TRBJ2-1
v_gene: TRBV20-1

CDR3aa: ASSPRTGGETQY
j_gene: TRBJ2-5
v_gene: TRBV12-3/TRBV12-4

CDR3aa: ASSLEGQGAYEQF
j_gene: TRBJ2-1
v_gene: TRBV5-1

CDR3aa: SVVGTGTGELF
j_gene: TRBJ2-2
v_gene: TRBV29-1

CDR3aa: ASSQIAGNSGNTIY
j_gene: TRBJ1-3
v_gene: TRBV4-1

CDR3aa: ASSVVGTPGEQY
j_gene: TRBJ2-7
v_gene: TRBV9

CDR3aa: ASSRPRDSYYEQY
j_gene: TRBJ2-7
v_gene: TRBV12-3/TRBV12-4

CDR3aa: ASRRQGSNEQY
j_gene: TRBJ2-7
v_gene: TRBV7-9

CDR3aa: ASSGWDPAQSYNEQF
j_gene: TRBJ2-1
v_gene: TRBV2

CDR3aa: SARDREAPYVYTQY
j_gene: TRBJ2-3
v_gene: TRBV20-1

CDR3aa: ASSEFGVETQY
j_gene: TRBJ2-5
v_gene: TRBV10-2

CDR3aa: ASSPTGNQPQH
j_gene: TRBJ1-5
v_gene: TRBV9

CDR3aa: ATSDNAAPEQY
j_gene: TRBJ2-7
v_gene: TRBV24-1

CDR3aa: ASSQGEGIDSNTEAF
j_gene: TRBJ1-1
v_gene: TRBV4-1

CDR3aa: ASSVAREETQY
j_gene: TRBJ2-5
v_gene: TRBV9

CDR3aa: ASTLGLHLYEQY
j_gene: TRBJ2-7
v_gene: TRBV28

CDR3aa: ASSLQGPPDTQY
j_gene: TRBJ2-3
v_gene: TRBV12-3/TRBV12-4

CDR3aa: ASSFLSGGARGRDTQY
j_gene: TRBJ2-3
v_gene: TRBV12-3/TRBV12-4

CDR3aa: ASSDRAGGSTDTQY
j_gene: TRBJ2-3
v_gene: TRBV6-4

CDR3aa: ASSTGGNEQF
j_gene: TRBJ2-1
v_gene: TRBV12-3/TRBV12-4

CDR3aa: SVLESTDTQY
j_gene: TRBJ2-3
v_gene: TRBV29-1

CDR3aa: ASSLTPGTGLGYT
j_gene: TRBJ1-2
v_gene: TRBV7-8

CDR3aa: ASSQGDRPYEQY
j_gene: TRBJ2-7
v_gene: TRBV4-1

CDR3aa: ASSQSSEGPDYEQY
j_gene: TRBJ2-7
v_gene: TRBV3-1

CDR3aa: ASSQVDEGSTEAF
j_gene: TRBJ1-1
v_gene: TRBV4-1

CDR3aa: SVDVGADGELF
j_gene: TRBJ2-2
v_gene: TRBV29-1

CDR3aa: ASSVPAWGEYEQY
j_gene: TRBJ2-7
v_gene: TRBV6-1

CDR3aa: ASSLFSGGAYEQF
j_gene: TRBJ2-1
v_gene: TRBV7-8

CDR3aa: ASRKDPGTGAYNEQF
j_gene: TRBJ2-1
v_gene: TRBV6-4